These T cell receptor beta chains were read from a single sample in a study of shared clonotypes between healthy human individuals. Some clones are missing from TCRdb's copy, which holds only in-frame ones; the method was immunoSEQ multiplex PCR. The sample has about 1 million clones; around 74% are singletons. Specimen: memory CD4+ T cells sorted from blood. These receptors all stem from a man between 18 and 29 years old in good health. CDR3s include the opening cysteine and the closing phenylalanine or tryptophan. Each record gives: CDR3 protein, CDR3 DNA, D gene, V gene, J gene, clone size. A D gene is named only where the DNA matches it firmly. Only part of the rows carry a size: once, few, many, or a class if the clone is expanded.

CDR3: CASSSIAGGTQYF; DNA: TGTGCCAGCAGCTCCATAGCGGGGGGTACGCAGTATTTT; D: TRBD2; V: TRBV7-2; J: TRBJ2-3; size: .
CDR3: CASSVTPRSLETQYF; DNA: TGTGCCAGCAGCGTAACCCCTAGGTCCCTAGAGACCCAGTACTTC; D: .; V: TRBV9; J: TRBJ2-5; size: .
CDR3: CASSLGGRWETQYF; DNA: TGTGCCAGCAGTTTGGGGGGAAGGTGGGAGACCCAGTACTTC; D: .; V: TRBV28; J: TRBJ2-5; size: once
CDR3: CASSFIQFPDTQYF; DNA: TGTGCCAGCAGCTTCATTCAGTTCCCAGATACGCAGTATTTT; D: .; V: TRBV11-2; J: TRBJ2-3; size: .
CDR3: CASLGFSPDTGELFF; DNA: TGTGCCAGCCTAGGATTTTCCCCCGATACCGGGGAGCTGTTTTTT; D: .; V: TRBV19; J: TRBJ2-2; size: .
CDR3: CASSTNSGRAKAIQYF; DNA: TGTGCCAGTAGTACCAATAGCGGGAGGGCCAAGGCCATTCAGTACTTC; D: TRBD2; V: TRBV19; J: TRBJ2-4; size: .
CDR3: CASSLSRDYPYSGANVLTF; DNA: TGTGCCAGCAGCTTATCCCGGGACTACCCTTACTCTGGGGCCAACGTCCTGACTTTC; D: TRBD2; V: TRBV11-2; J: TRBJ2-6; size: .
CDR3: CASSQVSGGSSYEQYF; DNA: TGCGCCAGCAGCCAAGTTTCGGGGGGGAGCTCCTACGAGCAGTACTTC; D: TRBD2; V: TRBV4-1; J: TRBJ2-7; size: .
CDR3: CASSLGLDSYNEQFF; DNA: TGTGCCAGCAGCCTGGGACTTGACTCCTACAATGAGCAGTTCTTC; D: .; V: TRBV5-4; J: TRBJ2-1; size: .
CDR3: CASSVTATGAFNEQYF; DNA: TGTGCCAGCAGCGTCACAGCGACAGGGGCTTTCAACGAGCAGTACTTC; D: TRBD1; V: TRBV11-3; J: TRBJ2-7; size: once
CDR3: CASSFSPGLNYGYTF; DNA: TGTGCCAGCAGCTTTTCACCCGGCCTAAACTATGGCTACACCTTC; D: .; V: TRBV5-8; J: TRBJ1-2; size: few
CDR3: CASSEVASGEQYF; DNA: TGTGCCAGTAGTGAGGTCGCCTCGGGAGAGCAGTACTTC; D: .; V: TRBV19; J: TRBJ2-7; size: .
CDR3: CASRLGGPNTEAFF; DNA: TGTGCCAGCAGGCTCGGAGGGCCGAACACTGAAGCTTTCTTT; D: .; V: TRBV6-1; J: TRBJ1-1; size: .
CDR3: CASSLAGTSGGAYTGELFF; DNA: TGTGCCAGCAGCTTGGCCGGGACTAGCGGGGGGGCCTACACCGGGGAGCTGTTTTTT; D: TRBD2; V: TRBV5-8; J: TRBJ2-2; size: once
CDR3: CASRQPRDRGLLEQYF; DNA: TGTGCCAGTAGGCAGCCGAGGGACAGGGGGTTGCTAGAGCAGTACTTC; D: TRBD1; V: TRBV19; J: TRBJ2-7; size: .
CDR3: CASSQDLSRVAGLAVPKNIQYF; DNA: TGCGCCAGCAGCCAAGATCTTTCTCGAGTAGCGGGTCTGGCGGTCCCCAAAAACATTCAGTACTTC; D: TRBD2; V: TRBV4-1; J: TRBJ2-4; size: many
CDR3: CASSQYEQYF; DNA: TGTGCCAGCAGCCAGTACGAGCAGTACTTC; D: .; V: TRBV6-5; J: TRBJ2-7; size: few
CDR3: CASSPRYWLATSGTYEQYF; DNA: TGTGCCAGCAGCCCCCGGTATTGGCTCGCGACTAGCGGAACCTACGAGCAGTACTTC; D: TRBD2; V: TRBV27; J: TRBJ2-7; size: few
CDR3: CASSPPVGQGRTEAFF; DNA: TGTGCCAGCAGTCCCCCGGTGGGACAGGGACGTACTGAAGCTTTCTTT; D: TRBD1; V: TRBV28; J: TRBJ1-1; size: .
CDR3: CASSHSGTNVLTF; DNA: TGTGCCAGCAGCCACAGCGGGACCAACGTCCTGACTTTC; D: TRBD2; V: TRBV6-6; J: TRBJ2-6; size: few
CDR3: CASSPMSGPNEQFF; DNA: TGTGCCAGCAGCCCGATGTCAGGGCCCAATGAGCAGTTCTTC; D: .; V: TRBV7-6; J: TRBJ2-1; size: .
CDR3: CASSKTSGKETQYF; DNA: TGTGCCAGCAGCAAGACTAGCGGGAAAGAGACCCAGTACTTC; D: TRBD2; V: TRBV11-2; J: TRBJ2-5; size: .